The TCR beta chain under discussion was sequenced for a study of T cell repertoires in cytomegalovirus infection. Study-wide background: Recently identified HLA-C-restricted CMV epitopes and well-studied HLA-B-restricted CMV epitopes were used by the study. Public TCR beta signatures indicated both CMV infection and matching HLA type.

The CDR3 is 13 residues long. Trimming removed 5 bases from V and 5 bases from J, with 12 bases in between. TCRdb analysed the reads with MiXCR anew, one entry per CDR3 protein. The data hold nearly 700,000 distinct CDR3 sequences, with roughly 36% observed a single time. Study-level results: There were carriers of CMV plus the relevant HLA, and cumulative public TCR beta family frequency identified them. CMV-specific TCR beta clonotypes restricted by HLA-C were the ones dominating the ex vivo response.

A remark on this clonotype: What it binds is not known.

Sequencing used cultured PBMCs, obtained from culture after CMV antigen stimulation. The V call is TRBV12-3 or TRBV12-4, the J call TRBJ1-1; D may be TRBD1 (5 bases). This TCR was sampled from a human donor in good health (CMV status not recorded). Some clones in this sample may be carry-over from other donors' samples. DNA for the CDR3: TGTGCCAGCAGTACACCAGGGTTTACTGAAGCTTTCTTT. This translates into CASSTPGFTEAFF.